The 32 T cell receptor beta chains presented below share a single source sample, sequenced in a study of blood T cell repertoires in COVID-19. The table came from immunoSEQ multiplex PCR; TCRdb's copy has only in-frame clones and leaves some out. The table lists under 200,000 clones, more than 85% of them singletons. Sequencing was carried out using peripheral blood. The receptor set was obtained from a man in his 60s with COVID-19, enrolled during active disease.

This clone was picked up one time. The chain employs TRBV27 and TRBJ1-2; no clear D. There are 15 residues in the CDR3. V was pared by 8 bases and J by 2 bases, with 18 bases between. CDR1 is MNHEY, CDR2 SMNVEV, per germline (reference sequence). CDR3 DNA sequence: TGTGCCAGCGCCGACCCTAGAATCGGGAACTATGGCTACACCTTC. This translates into CASADPRIGNYGYTF.

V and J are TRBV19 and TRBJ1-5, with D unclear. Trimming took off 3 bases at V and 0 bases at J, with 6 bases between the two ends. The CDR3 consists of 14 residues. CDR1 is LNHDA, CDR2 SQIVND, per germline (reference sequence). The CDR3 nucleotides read TGTGCCAGTAGTATTTCCTATAGCAATCAGCCCCAGCATTTT. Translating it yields CASSISYSNQPQHF.

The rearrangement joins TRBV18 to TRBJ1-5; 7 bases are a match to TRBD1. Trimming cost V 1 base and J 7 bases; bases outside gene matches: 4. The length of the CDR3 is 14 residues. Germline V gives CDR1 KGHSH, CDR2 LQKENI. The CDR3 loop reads CASSPLEGAQPQHF. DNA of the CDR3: TGTGCCAGCTCACCACTCGAGGGGGCGCAGCCCCAGCATTTT.

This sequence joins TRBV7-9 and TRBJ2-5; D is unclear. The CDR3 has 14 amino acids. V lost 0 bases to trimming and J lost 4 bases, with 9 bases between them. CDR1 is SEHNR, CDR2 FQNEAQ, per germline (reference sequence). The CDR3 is CASSLAIGLETQYF. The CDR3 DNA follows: TGTGCCAGCAGCTTAGCGATCGGGTTAGAGACCCAGTACTTC.

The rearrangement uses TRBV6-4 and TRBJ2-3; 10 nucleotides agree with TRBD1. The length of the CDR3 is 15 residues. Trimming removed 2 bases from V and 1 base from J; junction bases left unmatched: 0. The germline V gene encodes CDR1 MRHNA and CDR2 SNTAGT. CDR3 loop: CASSDGTGGTDTQYF. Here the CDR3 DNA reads TGTGCCAGCAGTGACGGGACAGGGGGCACAGATACGCAGTATTTT.

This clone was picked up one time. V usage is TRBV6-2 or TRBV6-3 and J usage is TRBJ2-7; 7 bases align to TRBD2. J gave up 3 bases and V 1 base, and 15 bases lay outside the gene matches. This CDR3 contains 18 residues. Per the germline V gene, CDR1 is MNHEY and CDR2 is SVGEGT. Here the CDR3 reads CASSYFQLDASGIYEQYF. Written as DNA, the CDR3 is TGTGCCAGCAGTTACTTCCAACTTGATGCTAGCGGAATCTACGAGCAGTACTTC.

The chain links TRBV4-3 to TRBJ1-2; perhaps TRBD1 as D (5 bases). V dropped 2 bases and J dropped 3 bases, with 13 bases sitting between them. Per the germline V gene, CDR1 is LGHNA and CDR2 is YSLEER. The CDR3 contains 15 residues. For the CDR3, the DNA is TGCGCCAGCAGCCAACGGGGGAGCGGTGACTATGGCTACACCTTC. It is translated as CASSQRGSGDYGYTF.

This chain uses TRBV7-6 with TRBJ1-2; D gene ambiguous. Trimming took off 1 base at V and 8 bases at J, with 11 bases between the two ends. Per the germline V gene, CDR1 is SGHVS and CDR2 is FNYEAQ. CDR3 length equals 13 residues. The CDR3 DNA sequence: TGTGCCAGCAGCTTAGGGGCACCCGGCGGCTACACCTTC. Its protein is CASSLGAPGGYTF.

CDR3 nucleotide sequence: TGTGCCAGCAGCCCCCCAGGGTCACCCCTCCACTTT. Protein product: CASSPPGSPLHF. The chain links TRBV6-5 to TRBJ1-6, with a possible D match to TRBD1 (5 bases). This CDR3 has 12 amino acids. CDR1 and CDR2 (germline): MNHEY, SVGAGI. Trimming stripped 6 bases from V and 10 bases from J, with 10 bases between.

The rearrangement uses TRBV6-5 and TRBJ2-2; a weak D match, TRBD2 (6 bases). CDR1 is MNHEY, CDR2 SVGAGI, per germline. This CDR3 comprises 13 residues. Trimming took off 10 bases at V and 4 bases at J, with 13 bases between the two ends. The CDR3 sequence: CATGGGITGELFF. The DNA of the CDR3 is TGTGCCACCGGTGGGGGGATCACCGGGGAGCTGTTTTTT.

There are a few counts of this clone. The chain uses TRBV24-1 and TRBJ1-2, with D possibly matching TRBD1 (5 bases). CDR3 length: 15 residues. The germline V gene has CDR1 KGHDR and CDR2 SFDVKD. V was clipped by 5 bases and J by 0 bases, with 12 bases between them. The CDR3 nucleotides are TGTGCCACCAGTGGTTCCGACAGCTCTAACTATGGCTACACCTTC. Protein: CATSGSDSSNYGYTF.

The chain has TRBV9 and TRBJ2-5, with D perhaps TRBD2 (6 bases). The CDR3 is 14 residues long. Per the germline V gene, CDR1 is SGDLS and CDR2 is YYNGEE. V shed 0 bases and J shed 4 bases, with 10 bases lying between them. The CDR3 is CASSVAGTPETQYF. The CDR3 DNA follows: TGTGCCAGCAGCGTAGCAGGGACTCCAGAGACCCAGTACTTC.

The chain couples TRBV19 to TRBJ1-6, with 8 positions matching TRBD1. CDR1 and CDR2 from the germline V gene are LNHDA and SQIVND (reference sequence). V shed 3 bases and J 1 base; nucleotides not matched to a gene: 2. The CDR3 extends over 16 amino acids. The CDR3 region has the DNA TGTGCCAGTAGTATTACAGGGGGATCCTATAATTCACCCCTCCACTTT. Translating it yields CASSITGGSYNSPLHF.

As DNA, the CDR3 is TGTGCCAGCCTCGAAGGTGGCAGGTCCCTTAATGAAAAACTGTTTTTT. It encodes CASLEGGRSLNEKLFF. V and J are TRBV2 and TRBJ1-4; no clear D gene. V lost 8 bases and J lost 4, with 20 bases in between. CDR1 and CDR2 from the germline V gene are SNHLY and FYNNEI. CDR3 length: 16 amino acids.

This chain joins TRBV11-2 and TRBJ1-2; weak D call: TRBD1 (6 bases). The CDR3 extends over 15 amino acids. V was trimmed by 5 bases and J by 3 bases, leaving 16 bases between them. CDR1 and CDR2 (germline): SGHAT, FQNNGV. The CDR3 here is CASSPRTANYYGYTF. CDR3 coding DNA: TGTGCCAGCAGCCCCAGGACAGCTAACTACTATGGCTACACCTTC.

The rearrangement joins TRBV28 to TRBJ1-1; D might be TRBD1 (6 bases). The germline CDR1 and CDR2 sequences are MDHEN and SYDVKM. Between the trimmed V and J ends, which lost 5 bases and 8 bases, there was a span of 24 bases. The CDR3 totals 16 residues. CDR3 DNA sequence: TGTGCCAGCAGTCCGAATCTCGGCCCGACAGGCATGGAAGCTTTCTTT. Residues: CASSPNLGPTGMEAFF. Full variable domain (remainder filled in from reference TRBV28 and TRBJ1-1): DVKVTQSSRYLVKRTGEKVFLECVQDMDHENMFWYRQDPGLGLRLIYFSYDVKMKEKGDIPEGYSVSREKKERFSLILESASTNQTSMYLCASSPNLGPTGMEAFFGQGTRLTVV.

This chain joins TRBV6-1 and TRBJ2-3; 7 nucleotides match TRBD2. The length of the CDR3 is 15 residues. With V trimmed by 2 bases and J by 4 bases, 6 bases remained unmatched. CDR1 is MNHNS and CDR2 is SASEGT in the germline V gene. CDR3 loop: CASSESGGRADTQYF. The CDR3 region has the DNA TGTGCCAGCAGTGAATCCGGGGGGAGAGCAGATACGCAGTATTTT.

CDR3 sequence reads: CASRDSSYEQYF. In DNA, the CDR3 is TGTGCCAGCAGGGACAGTTCCTACGAGCAGTACTTC. J is TRBJ2-7 and V is TRBV2, with D tentatively TRBD1 (6 bases). Germline CDR1 reads SNHLY; CDR2 reads FYNNEI. CDR3 length: 12 amino acids. Trimming cost V 6 bases and J 1 base, with 7 bases left between them.

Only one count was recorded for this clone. The CDR3, as DNA: TGTGCCAGCAGTTACTCGGCGGGAGTGAGCACTGAAGCTTTCTTT. Its translation is CASSYSAGVSTEAFF. V usage is TRBV6-5 and J usage is TRBJ1-1; D gene unclear. CDR1 is MNHEY and CDR2 is SVGAGI in the germline V gene. The CDR3 is made up of 15 amino acids. Trimming pared 0 bases from V and 4 bases from J, leaving 12 bases between.

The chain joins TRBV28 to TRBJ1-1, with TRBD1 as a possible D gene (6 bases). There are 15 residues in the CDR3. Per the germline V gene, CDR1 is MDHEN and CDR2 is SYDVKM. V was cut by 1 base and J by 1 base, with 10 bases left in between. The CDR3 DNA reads TGTGCCAGCAGTTTATACGGGGGGGCGAACACTGAAGCTTTCTTT. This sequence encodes CASSLYGGANTEAFF. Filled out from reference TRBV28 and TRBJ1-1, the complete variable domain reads DVKVTQSSRYLVKRTGEKVFLECVQDMDHENMFWYRQDPGLGLRLIYFSYDVKMKEKGDIPEGYSVSREKKERFSLILESASTNQTSMYLCASSLYGGANTEAFFGQGTRLTVV.

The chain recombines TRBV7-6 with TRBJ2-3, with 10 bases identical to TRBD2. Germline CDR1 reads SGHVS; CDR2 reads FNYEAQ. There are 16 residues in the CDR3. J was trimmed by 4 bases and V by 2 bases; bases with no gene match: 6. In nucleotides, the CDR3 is TGTGCCAGCAGCTTACCTAGCGGGAGTATTGCAGATACGCAGTATTTT. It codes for CASSLPSGSIADTQYF. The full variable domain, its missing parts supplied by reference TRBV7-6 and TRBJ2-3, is GAGVSQSPRYKVTKRGQDVALRCDPISGHVSLYWYRQALGQGPEFLTYFNYEAQQDKSGLPNDRFSAERPEGSISTLTIQRTEQRDSAMYRCASSLPSGSIADTQYFGPGTRLTVL.

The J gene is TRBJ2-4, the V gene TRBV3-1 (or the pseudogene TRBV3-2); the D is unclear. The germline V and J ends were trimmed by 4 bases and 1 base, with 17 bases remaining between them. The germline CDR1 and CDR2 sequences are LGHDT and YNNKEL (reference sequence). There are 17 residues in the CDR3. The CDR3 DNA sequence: TGTGCCAGCAGCCCCACCCCTTTTCTGCGGGCCAAAAACATTCAGTACTTC. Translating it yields CASSPTPFLRAKNIQYF.

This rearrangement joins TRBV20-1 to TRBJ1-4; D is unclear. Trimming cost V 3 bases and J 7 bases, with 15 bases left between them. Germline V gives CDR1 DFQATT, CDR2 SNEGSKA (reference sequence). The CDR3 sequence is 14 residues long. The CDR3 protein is CSASREGAAEKLFF. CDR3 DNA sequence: TGCAGTGCTAGTCGGGAGGGCGCGGCTGAAAAACTGTTTTTT.

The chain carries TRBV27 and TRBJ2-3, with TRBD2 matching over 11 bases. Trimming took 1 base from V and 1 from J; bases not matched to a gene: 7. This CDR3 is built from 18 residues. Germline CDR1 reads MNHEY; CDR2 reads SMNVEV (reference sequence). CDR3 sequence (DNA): TGTGCCAGCAGTTTATACCCTAGCGGGAGGATCGGCACAGATACGCAGTATTTT. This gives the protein CASSLYPSGRIGTDTQYF.

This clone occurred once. CDR3 in amino acids: CASSYSGQYDEQFF. CDR3 nucleotides: TGTGCCAGCAGCTACTCCGGACAGTACGATGAGCAGTTCTTC. The rearrangement uses TRBV11-2 and TRBJ2-1; tentative D call: TRBD1 (6 bases). The germline V gene has CDR1 SGHAT and CDR2 FQNNGV. The CDR3 length is 14 residues. The V end was cut by 4 bases, the J end by 8 bases, with 15 bases between.

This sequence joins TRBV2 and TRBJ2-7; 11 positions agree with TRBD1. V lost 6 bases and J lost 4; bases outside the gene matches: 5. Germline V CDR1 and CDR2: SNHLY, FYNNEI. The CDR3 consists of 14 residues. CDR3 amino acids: CASRPGQGEYEQYF. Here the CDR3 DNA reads TGTGCCAGCAGACCGGGACAGGGGGAATACGAGCAGTACTTC. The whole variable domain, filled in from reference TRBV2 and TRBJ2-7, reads EPEVTQTPSHQVTQMGQEVILRCVPISNHLYFYWYRQILGQKVEFLVSFYNNEISEKSEIFDDQFSVERPDGSNFTLKIRSTKLEDSAMYFCASRPGQGEYEQYFGPGTRLTVT.

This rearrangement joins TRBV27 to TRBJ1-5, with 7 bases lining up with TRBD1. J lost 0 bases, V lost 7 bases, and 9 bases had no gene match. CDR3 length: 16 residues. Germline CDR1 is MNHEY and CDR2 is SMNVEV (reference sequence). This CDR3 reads CASKGGGSYSNQPQHF. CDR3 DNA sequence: TGTGCCAGCAAAGGGGGCGGCAGCTATAGCAATCAGCCCCAGCATTTT.

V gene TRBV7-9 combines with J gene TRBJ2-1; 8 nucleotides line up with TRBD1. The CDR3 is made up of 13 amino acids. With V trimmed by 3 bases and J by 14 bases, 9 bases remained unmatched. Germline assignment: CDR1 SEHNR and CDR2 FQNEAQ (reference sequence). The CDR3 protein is CASSLGDRSVEFF. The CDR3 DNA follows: TGTGCCAGCAGCTTGGGGGACAGGTCAGTCGAGTTCTTC.

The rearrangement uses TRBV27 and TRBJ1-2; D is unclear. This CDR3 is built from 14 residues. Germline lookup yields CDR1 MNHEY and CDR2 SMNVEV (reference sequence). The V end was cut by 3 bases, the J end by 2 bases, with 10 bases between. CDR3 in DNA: TGTGCCAGCAGTTTCCGGTTCCCGAACTATGGCTACACCTTC. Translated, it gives CASSFRFPNYGYTF.

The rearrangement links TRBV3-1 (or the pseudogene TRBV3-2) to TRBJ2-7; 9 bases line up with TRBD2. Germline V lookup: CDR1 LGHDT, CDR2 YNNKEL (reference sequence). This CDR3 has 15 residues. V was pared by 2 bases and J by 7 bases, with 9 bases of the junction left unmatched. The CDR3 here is CASSQRLADQGEQYF. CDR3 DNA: TGTGCCAGCAGCCAAAGACTAGCGGACCAGGGGGAGCAGTACTTC.

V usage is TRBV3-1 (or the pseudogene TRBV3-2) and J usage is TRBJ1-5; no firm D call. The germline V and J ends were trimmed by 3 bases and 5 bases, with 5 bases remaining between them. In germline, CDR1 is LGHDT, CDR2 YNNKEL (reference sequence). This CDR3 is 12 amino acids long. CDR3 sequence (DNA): TGTGCCAGCAGCCAGAGCTATCAGCCCCAGCATTTT. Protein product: CASSQSYQPQHF.

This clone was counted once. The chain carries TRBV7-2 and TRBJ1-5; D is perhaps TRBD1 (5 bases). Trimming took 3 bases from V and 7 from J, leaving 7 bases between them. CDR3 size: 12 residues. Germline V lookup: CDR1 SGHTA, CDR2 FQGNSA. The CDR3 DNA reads TGTGCCAGCAGCTTGCAGGGACAGCCCCAGCATTTT. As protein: CASSLQGQPQHF.